This T cell receptor beta chain was sequenced during a study of identical twins. Findings and limits, study-wide: Compared with unrelated sharing, twin-shared out-of-frame alpha sequences had more low-probability sequences. In cord blood, abundant beta clonotypes had fewer insertions; memory showed no trend.

CDR1 and CDR2 from the germline V gene are SGHAT and FQNNGV. There are 15 residues in the CDR3. Of note for this clonotype: Its target is unknown.

TCRdb redid the calling of the 5' RACE reads with MiXCR, one entry per CDR3 protein. The sample lists around 1.7 million distinct CDR3 sequences, around 33% occurring once. This chain links TRBV11-2 with TRBJ2-7; perhaps TRBD2 as D (6 bases). The J call is in doubt because the DNA end fits TRBJ2-5 better. The receptor was derived from a newborn girl in good health. The sequenced sample consisted of cord blood. The CDR3 DNA reads TGTGCCAGCAGCTTAGGAGGGACTTTTGGGGAGACCCAGTACTTC. Translation gives CASSLGGTFGETQYF.